Following are 29 T cell receptor beta chains from one sample sequenced in a study of T-cell memory formation after mild COVID-19. Each CDR3 protein is one row after TCRdb ran MiXCR on the 5' RACE reads. The repertoire has hundreds of thousands of distinct CDR3 sequences, roughly a fifth of them found once; the top ten carry 7.5% to 9.5%. The specimen was PBMCs or a T cell subset sorted from them (not recorded which). These receptor sequences come from an adult woman who had mild COVID-19 (a few samples of this study predate the infection). Cell type and time point are not known.

The chain carries TRBV20-1 and TRBJ1-6, with a possible D match to TRBD1 (6 bases). Germline V lookup: CDR1 DFQATT, CDR2 SNEGSKA (reference sequence). CDR3 length: 14 amino acids. Trimming took 5 bases from V and 7 from J, leaving 15 bases between them. This CDR3 reads CSAGSPGANSPLHF. Here the CDR3 DNA reads TGCAGTGCTGGGTCCCCGGGGGCGAATTCACCCCTCCACTTT.

The chain is built from TRBV6-5 and TRBJ2-2, with D hard to call. The CDR3 has 15 amino acids. Trimming shortened V by 4 bases and J by 1 base, and 10 bases separated the two germline ends. Germline-derived CDR1 and CDR2 are MNHEY and SVGAGI. CDR3 protein: CASSSPNMNTGELFF. CDR3 bases: TGTGCCAGCAGTTCACCGAACATGAACACCGGGGAGCTGTTTTTT.

The rearrangement uses TRBV20-1 and TRBJ2-7, with no clear D. V was cut by 0 bases and J by 2 bases, with 11 bases left in between. Germline V gene sequence: CDR1 DFQATT, CDR2 SNEGSKA (reference sequence). The CDR3 sequence is 14 residues long. In nucleotides, the CDR3 is TGCAGTGCTAGAGATTTCGCGAAAGCCTACGAGCAGTACTTC. Translating gives CSARDFAKAYEQYF.

The V and J genes are TRBV9 and TRBJ2-4; 9 bases align to TRBD1. From germline, CDR1 is SGDLS and CDR2 YYNGEE. V shed 3 bases, J shed 4 bases, and the junction held 2 bases outside the gene matches. The CDR3 length is 14 residues. CDR3 region: CASSAGQGKNIQYF. For the CDR3, the DNA is TGTGCCAGCAGCGCGGGACAGGGTAAAAACATTCAGTACTTC.

J is TRBJ2-2 and V is TRBV6-2 or TRBV6-3; a weak D match, TRBD2 (6 bases). The CDR3 runs 14 residues. Trimming removed 7 bases from V and 3 bases from J, with 12 bases in between. Germline lookup yields CDR1 MNHEY and CDR2 SVGEGT. CDR3 bases: TGTGCCAGCACGGCGGGGACTTACACCGGGGAGCTGTTTTTT. Protein sequence: CASTAGTYTGELFF.

This clonotype has a handful of counts. The genes are TRBV19 and TRBJ2-7; D perhaps matches TRBD2 (6 bases). CDR3 size: 14 residues. Trimming stripped 4 bases from V and 1 base from J, with 11 bases between. The V gene's germline CDR1 is LNHDA and CDR2 SQIVND (reference sequence). The DNA of the CDR3 is TGTGCCAGTAGTAAGTTTGGAGGGTCCTACGAGCAGTACTTC. Its translation: CASSKFGGSYEQYF.

The chain couples TRBV27 to TRBJ1-2; D unresolved. The CDR3 consists of 12 residues. Between the trimmed V and J ends, which lost 8 bases and 8 bases, there was a span of 15 bases. The germline gives CDR1 MNHEY, CDR2 SMNVEV (reference sequence). CDR3 sequence (DNA): TGTGCCAGCGGCTTCCGATTCCAGGGCTACACCTTC. Translating it yields CASGFRFQGYTF.

This clonotype has ten or more counts. The J gene is TRBJ2-2, the V gene TRBV20-1; no clear D. CDR3 length: 14 residues. The germline V and J ends were trimmed by 5 bases and 1 base, with 11 bases remaining between them. Germline CDR1 and CDR2: DFQATT and SNEGSKA (reference sequence). The chain's CDR3 is CSAPFGGNTGELFF. CDR3 coding DNA: TGCAGTGCTCCATTCGGTGGGAACACCGGGGAGCTGTTTTTT.

This clonotype was counted at least ten times. This sequence joins TRBV5-1 and TRBJ2-3; TRBD2 might be the D (6 bases). CDR1 and CDR2 from the germline V gene are SGHRS and YFSETQ. The CDR3 spans 14 residues. V was shortened by 4 bases and J by 2 bases, with 11 bases between the two germline ends. The CDR3 nucleotides are TGCGCCAGCAGCCCGGACTATGTCACAGATACGCAGTATTTT. It encodes CASSPDYVTDTQYF. Using reference TRBV5-1 and TRBJ2-3 for the parts outside the CDR3, the full variable domain is KAGVTQTPRYLIKTRGQQVTLSCSPISGHRSVSWYQQTPGQGLQFLFEYFSETQRNKGNFPGRFSGRQFSNSRSEMNVSTLELGDSALYLCASSPDYVTDTQYFGPGTRLTVL.

This chain uses TRBV20-1 with TRBJ2-5, with 7 bases that match TRBD2. Losses at the gene ends were 1 base for V and 6 bases for J; bases not matched to a gene: 14. Germline CDR1 is DFQATT and CDR2 is SNEGSKA (reference sequence). CDR3 length: 16 amino acids. The CDR3 protein is CSARALGGTIGKTQYF. For the CDR3, the DNA is TGCAGTGCTAGAGCCCTCGGGGGGACGATAGGGAAGACCCAGTACTTC.

This clonotype occurred a few times. The rearrangement links TRBV7-8 to TRBJ2-3; 8 bases are shared with TRBD2. CDR3 length equals 16 residues. The trim removed 5 bases at V and 5 bases at J, leaving 12 bases unmatched. CDR1 is SGHVS, CDR2 FQNEAQ, per germline. The CDR3 region is CASSLLAGTPLDTQYF. CDR3 bases: TGTGCCAGCAGCCTATTAGCGGGGACCCCTTTAGATACGCAGTATTTT.

In its sample, this clonotype ranks as medium-sized. The V call is TRBV5-1, the J call TRBJ2-5; unclear D gene. V lost 0 bases, J lost 2 bases, and 8 bases lay in between. Germline V gives CDR1 SGHRS, CDR2 YFSETQ. The CDR3 is 14 residues long. Here the CDR3 reads CASSLDSQQETQYF. The DNA of the CDR3 is TGCGCCAGCAGCTTGGACAGTCAACAAGAGACCCAGTACTTC.

The sample holds a few counts of this clonotype. CDR3 protein: CASSTSHGQPQHF. CDR3 in DNA: TGTGCCAGCAGCACTTCACATGGGCAGCCCCAGCATTTT. The V and J genes are TRBV5-6 and TRBJ1-5; the D is unclear. Germline values: CDR1 SGHDT, CDR2 YYEEEE. Trimming took 4 bases from V and 7 from J, leaving 12 bases between them. This CDR3 region has 13 residues.

This chain joins TRBV6-2 or TRBV6-3 and TRBJ2-1; D unclear. Per germline, CDR1 MNHEY and CDR2 SVGEGT. This CDR3 is 12 amino acids long. V gave up 5 bases and J gave up 6 bases, with 8 bases separating them. Here the CDR3 reads CASSLRPNEQFF. For the CDR3, the DNA is TGTGCCAGCAGTCTCCGTCCCAATGAGCAGTTCTTC.

This chain connects TRBV9 to TRBJ1-1; no clear D. Germline V gene sequence: CDR1 SGDLS, CDR2 YYNGEE. V gave up 0 bases and J gave up 3 bases, with 9 bases separating them. This CDR3 comprises 14 residues. CDR3 in amino acids: CASSVGEGYTEAFF. CDR3 bases: TGTGCCAGCAGCGTAGGGGAGGGCTACACTGAAGCTTTCTTT. Full variable domain (missing parts from reference TRBV9 and TRBJ1-1): DSGVTQTPKHLITATGQRVTLRCSPRSGDLSVYWYQQSLDQGLQFLIQYYNGEERAKGNILERFSAQQFPDLHSELNLSSLELGDSALYFCASSVGEGYTEAFFGQGTRLTVV.

V and J are TRBV4-2 and TRBJ2-5; D might be TRBD2 (5 bases). The CDR3 sequence is 16 residues long. Germline loops: CDR1 LGHNA, CDR2 YNFKEQ. V was pared by 0 bases and J by 5 bases, with 16 bases between. Here the CDR3 DNA reads TGTGCCAGCAGCCAAGATCGTCGGCTCGAGGGCGAGACCCAGTACTTC. Protein: CASSQDRRLEGETQYF.

This clonotype has ten or more counts. V is TRBV6-5 and J is TRBJ1-2; D possibly corresponds to TRBD1 (6 bases). The V gene's germline CDR1 is MNHEY and CDR2 SVGAGI. Trimming pared 5 bases from V and 7 bases from J, leaving 20 bases between. The CDR3 totals 15 residues. CDR3 sequence (DNA): TGTGCCAGCAGTCCGAGGACAGACTCCCGAGGTGGCTACACCTTC. This translates into CASSPRTDSRGGYTF.

This chain connects TRBV5-1 to TRBJ2-3; 9 nucleotides agree with TRBD2. There are 18 residues in the CDR3. J lost 0 bases, V lost 1 base, and 9 bases had no gene match. The germline gives CDR1 SGHRS, CDR2 YFSETQ. The CDR3 nucleotides are TGCGCCAGCAGCTTGTCCGAGCGGGGGGAGACTAGCACAGATACGCAGTATTTT. Amino acids: CASSLSERGETSTDTQYF. The full variable domain, with the rest looked up from reference TRBV5-1 and TRBJ2-3, is KAGVTQTPRYLIKTRGQQVTLSCSPISGHRSVSWYQQTPGQGLQFLFEYFSETQRNKGNFPGRFSGRQFSNSRSEMNVSTLELGDSALYLCASSLSERGETSTDTQYFGPGTRLTVL.

The rearrangement uses TRBV6-2 or TRBV6-3 and TRBJ2-3; TRBD2 aligns across 8 bases. Trimming removed 1 base from V and 0 bases from J; junction bases left unmatched: 12. Germline loops: CDR1 MNHEY, CDR2 SVGEGT. The CDR3 consists of 19 residues. The CDR3 spells CASSYWRGSGSTSTDTQYF. The CDR3 nucleotides read TGTGCCAGCAGTTACTGGAGGGGAAGCGGGAGTACTAGCACAGATACGCAGTATTTT.

This clonotype has a count of ten or more. This chain joins TRBV12-3 or TRBV12-4 and TRBJ2-1, with 9 bases that match TRBD2. This CDR3 has 15 amino acids. Trimming took 1 base from V and 7 from J; bases not matched to a gene: 5. The CDR3: CASSLVAGGSNEQFF. Written as DNA, the CDR3 is TGTGCCAGCAGTTTAGTCGCGGGGGGGTCGAATGAGCAGTTCTTC.

A single count supports this clonotype. The V gene is TRBV5-4, the J gene TRBJ2-7; D might be TRBD1 or TRBD2, each matching 5 bases. The CDR3 runs 16 residues. Germline V gene lookup returns CDR1 SGHNT and CDR2 YYREEE (reference sequence). Deletions cut 0 bases from V and 0 bases from J, with 13 bases between. DNA of the CDR3: TGTGCCAGCAGCTTGGGGGCGACAGACTACTCCTACGAGCAGTACTTC. Translation gives CASSLGATDYSYEQYF.

This sequence joins TRBV5-1 and TRBJ1-2; 8 positions agree with TRBD1. Germline CDR1 reads SGHRS; CDR2 reads YFSETQ. This CDR3 has 17 residues. The V segment lost 4 bases and the J segment 6 bases; nucleotides outside the gene matches: 17. CDR3 amino acids: CASSKLGTGQSPHGYTF. CDR3 bases: TGCGCCAGCAGCAAGTTAGGGACAGGCCAGTCCCCCCATGGCTACACCTTC.

This chain uses TRBV27 with TRBJ2-7; D gene unclear. The germline V gene has CDR1 MNHEY and CDR2 SMNVEV (reference sequence). Between the trimmed V and J ends, which lost 0 bases and 5 bases, there was a span of 8 bases. The CDR3 sequence is 13 residues long. CDR3 in amino acids: CASSLSGWHEQYF. The CDR3 DNA sequence: TGTGCCAGCAGTTTATCAGGGTGGCACGAGCAGTACTTC.

The CDR3 loop is CASSLRQGDGYTF. The CDR3, as DNA: TGCGCCAGCAGCTTGAGGCAGGGGGATGGCTACACCTTC. The chain joins TRBV5-1 to TRBJ1-2, with 7 bases identical to TRBD1. V lost 1 base to trimming and J lost 6 bases; unmatched junction nucleotides: 3. The CDR3 is 13 amino acids. Germline loops: CDR1 SGHRS, CDR2 YFSETQ.

This chain connects TRBV20-1 to TRBJ2-7; 10 nucleotides match TRBD1. The junction had 7 bases not matched to a gene; V was cut back by 5 bases and J by 3 bases. Germline V gives CDR1 DFQATT, CDR2 SNEGSKA (reference sequence). The CDR3 is made up of 14 amino acids. The CDR3: CSASPGQGFYEQYF. CDR3 in DNA: TGCAGTGCTTCGCCGGGACAGGGGTTCTACGAGCAGTACTTC.

The V gene is TRBV7-6, the J gene TRBJ2-1, with D maybe TRBD1 (7 bases). V shed 3 bases and J shed 10 bases, with 19 bases lying between them. Germline assignment: CDR1 SGHVS and CDR2 FNYEAQ. There are 15 residues in the CDR3. Here the CDR3 DNA reads TGTGCCAGCAGCTTTTCGCAGGGGGGAGGAGGGGAGCAGTTCTTC. Amino acid sequence: CASSFSQGGGGEQFF.

This clonotype showed up just a few times. The chain combines TRBV19 with TRBJ2-1; 12 bases are a match to TRBD2. Germline V CDR1 and CDR2: LNHDA, SQIVND (reference sequence). After removal of 8 bases from V and 7 bases from J, the junction contained 6 bases not matched to a gene. The CDR3 has 14 amino acids. Here the CDR3 reads CASRLAGGENEQFF. For the CDR3, the DNA is TGTGCCAGTCGGCTAGCGGGAGGGGAAAATGAGCAGTTCTTC.

This clonotype has only a few counts. The chain combines TRBV12-3 or TRBV12-4 with TRBJ2-7; the D gene is possibly TRBD1 (5 bases). This CDR3 has 14 residues. V lost 5 bases, J lost 0 bases, and 11 bases lay in between. CDR3: CASSPVGPSYEQYF. As DNA, the CDR3 is TGTGCCAGCAGTCCGGTGGGGCCCTCCTACGAGCAGTACTTC.

This clonotype was picked up a small number of times. The V and J genes are TRBV5-1 and TRBJ2-7, with D perhaps TRBD1 (5 bases). Trimming removed 2 bases from V and 2 bases from J, with 14 bases in between. CDR3 size: 15 residues. In germline, CDR1 is SGHRS, CDR2 YFSETQ. Here the CDR3 reads CASSFGAGETYEQYF. CDR3 nucleotides: TGCGCCAGCAGCTTTGGGGCAGGCGAGACCTACGAGCAGTACTTC. Looking up the rest from reference TRBV5-1 and TRBJ2-7 gives the full variable domain: KAGVTQTPRYLIKTRGQQVTLSCSPISGHRSVSWYQQTPGQGLQFLFEYFSETQRNKGNFPGRFSGRQFSNSRSEMNVSTLELGDSALYLCASSFGAGETYEQYFGPGTRLTVT.